Following are 15 T cell receptor beta chains from one sample sequenced in a study of T-cell reconstitution after alpha-beta-depleted transplantation in children (dated by TCRdb to the mid-2010s). Libraries were prepared through PCR. Instrument used: Illumina HiSeq 2500. TCR library preparation used molecular barcoding, with unique molecular identifiers applied to normalize quantification of the TCRbeta repertoire. The public sequencing data were trimmed at Q25 with fastp and processed into clonotypes with MiXCR by TCRdb, which kept only in-frame beta chains. Rows with one shared CDR3 protein collapse into an entry with the most common genes and DNA. This sample comprises around 450,000 distinct CDR3 sequences, 43% of them detected only once. Under 35% of the sample comes from the top ten. The meaning of the sample's treatment or condition label: allogeneic hematopoietic cell transplantation with graft depleted of TCRalphabeta T cells and CD19 B cells.

The material sequenced was PBMCs, taken before TCRalphabeta/CD19-depleted stem cell transplant. These receptors came from a girl aged 2-15 years with aplastic anemia, due to receive a stem cell transplant.

This clonotype was detected a few times. The V call is TRBV19, the J call TRBJ1-2; no clear D gene. This CDR3 contains 12 residues. The germline CDR1 and CDR2 sequences are LNHDA and SQIVND (reference sequence). Trimming shortened V by 9 bases and J by 4 bases, and 12 bases separated the two germline ends. CDR3 sequence: CASDHSAYGYTF. The DNA of the CDR3 is TGTGCCAGCGACCACAGTGCCTATGGCTACACCTTC. Complete variable domain (other parts from reference TRBV19 and TRBJ1-2): DGGITQSPKYLFRKEGQNVTLSCEQNLNHDAMYWYRQDPGQGLRLIYYSQIVNDFQKGDIAEGYSVSREKKESFPLTVTSAQKNPTAFYLCASDHSAYGYTFGSGTRLTVV.

The chain links TRBV6-2 or TRBV6-3 to TRBJ1-2; D gene uncertain. CDR1 and CDR2 (germline): MNHEY, SVGEGT. The length of the CDR3 is 16 residues. Trimming removed 4 bases at V and 0 bases at J, with 15 bases between. The CDR3 reads CASSFTPEAANYGYTF. The CDR3 DNA follows: TGTGCCAGCAGTTTCACCCCGGAAGCAGCTAACTATGGCTACACCTTC.

V usage is TRBV5-1 and J usage is TRBJ2-5; perhaps TRBD2 as D (6 bases). The CDR3 sequence is 14 residues long. The germline V gene has CDR1 SGHRS and CDR2 YFSETQ. V shed 4 bases and J shed 2 bases, with 12 bases lying between them. CDR3 residues: CASSGRGLQETQYF. CDR3 sequence (DNA): TGCGCCAGCAGCGGGCGGGGTCTACAAGAGACCCAGTACTTC.

This clonotype has ten or more counts. V usage is TRBV3-1 and J usage is TRBJ1-6; tentative D call: TRBD1 (6 bases). CDR1 and CDR2 from the germline V gene are LGHDT and YNNKEL (reference sequence). This CDR3 contains 15 residues. Trimming took off 4 bases at V and 9 bases at J, with 16 bases between the two ends. Here the CDR3 DNA reads TGTGCCAGCAGCCTTTTAACAGGGTACAGTTCACCCCTCCACTTT. Amino acids: CASSLLTGYSSPLHF.

About this clonotype itself: Given a much more abundant clone one base away, this may be a read error. CDR3 bases: TGTGCCAGCAGTTCTAGCAGGAGGGAGACCGGGGAGCTGTTTTTT. Its protein product is CASSSSRRETGELFF. V usage is TRBV12-3 or TRBV12-4 and J usage is TRBJ2-2; D is possibly TRBD2 (6 bases). V was pared by 4 bases and J by 5 bases, with 14 bases between. The CDR3 length is 15 residues.

This clonotype came up a few times. V is TRBV20-1 and J is TRBJ1-1; 7 bases line up with TRBD1. The length of the CDR3 is 15 residues. J lost 5 bases, V lost 3 bases, and 12 bases had no gene match. Per the germline V gene, CDR1 is DFQATT and CDR2 is SNEGSKA (reference sequence). The CDR3 protein is CSARDSGEGATEAFF. The CDR3 bases are TGCAGTGCTAGGGATTCGGGGGAGGGGGCGACTGAAGCTTTCTTT.

The chain recombines TRBV5-1 with TRBJ2-3, with 7 bases identical to TRBD2. V shed 4 bases and J 2 bases; nucleotides not matched to a gene: 7. The CDR3 covers 15 residues. CDR1 and CDR2 (germline): SGHRS, YFSETQ. CDR3 bases: TGCGCCAGCAGCCCGGAGCGGGGCTTCACAGATACGCAGTATTTT. Translated, it gives CASSPERGFTDTQYF.

The chain joins TRBV10-3 to TRBJ2-7; D might be TRBD1 (6 bases). V was trimmed by 4 bases and J by 1 base, leaving 14 bases between them. The CDR3 runs to 15 residues. CDR1 ENHRY and CDR2 SYGVKD come from the germline V gene. The CDR3 coding sequence is TGTGCCATCAGTGGTCCGACAGGAGCATCCTACGAGCAGTACTTC. Its translation: CAISGPTGASYEQYF.

The genes are TRBV5-1 and TRBJ2-1; 11 nucleotides agree with TRBD1. V lost 2 bases to trimming and J lost 7 bases; unmatched junction nucleotides: 11. The CDR3 is 17 amino acids. Germline V CDR1 and CDR2: SGHRS, YFSETQ. The CDR3 nucleotides are TGCGCCAGCAGCTTACACCCTGCGGGACAGGGGGATAATGAGCAGTTCTTC. Translating it yields CASSLHPAGQGDNEQFF.

The V and J genes are TRBV28 and TRBJ2-3; D gene uncertain. Trimming cost V 5 bases and J 2 bases, with 11 bases left between them. CDR1 MDHEN and CDR2 SYDVKM come from the germline V gene. The CDR3 runs 14 residues. The CDR3 here is CASSRRISTDTQYF. The CDR3 region has the DNA TGTGCCAGCAGTCGACGGATCTCCACAGATACGCAGTATTTT.

This sequence joins TRBV4-2 and TRBJ1-5; possible D gene TRBD1, 6 bases. The ends were cut back, 3 bases at V and 5 bases at J, with 8 bases in the middle. Germline CDR1 is LGHNA and CDR2 is YNFKEQ. CDR3 length: 13 residues. The CDR3 DNA follows: TGTGCCAGCAGCCAGGACAGCTATCAGCCCCAGCATTTT. This encodes CASSQDSYQPQHF.

This clonotype came up a few times. The chain recombines TRBV5-5 with TRBJ2-1, with 11 positions matching TRBD2. Germline V gene lookup returns CDR1 SGHKS and CDR2 YYEKEE (reference sequence). Losses at the gene ends were 5 bases for V and 1 base for J; bases not matched to a gene: 5. The CDR3 is 16 amino acids. CDR3 sequence reads: CASRRGLAASYNEQFF. CDR3 in DNA: TGTGCCAGCAGACGGGGACTAGCGGCTTCCTACAATGAGCAGTTCTTC.

This clonotype was counted many times. The chain joins TRBV7-9 to TRBJ2-4; D not certain. The CDR3 contains 14 residues. V lost 1 base, J lost 4 bases, and 8 bases lay in between. From germline, CDR1 is SEHNR and CDR2 FQNEAQ (reference sequence). This CDR3 reads CASSLVGFKNIQYF. The CDR3 DNA is TGTGCCAGCAGCTTAGTGGGCTTTAAAAACATTCAGTACTTC.

V usage is TRBV20-1 and J usage is TRBJ1-6; 8 bases line up with TRBD1. The germline V gene has CDR1 DFQATT and CDR2 SNEGSKA (reference sequence). J gave up 9 bases and V 2 bases, and 15 bases lay outside the gene matches. CDR3 length equals 17 residues. This chain's CDR3 is CSARIETGVRRGSPLHF. Here the CDR3 DNA reads TGCAGTGCTAGAATTGAGACAGGGGTTAGACGGGGTTCACCCCTCCACTTT.

This clonotype was observed at least ten times. The chain combines TRBV5-1 with TRBJ2-5, with D perhaps matching TRBD1 (7 bases). V shed 2 bases and J shed 5 bases, with 13 bases lying between them. The germline CDR1 and CDR2 sequences are SGHRS and YFSETQ. This CDR3 region has 14 residues. The CDR3 nucleotides are TGCGCCAGCAGCTTCGGGGGACAGTATGAGACCCAGTACTTC. It is translated as CASSFGGQYETQYF.